This T cell receptor (beta chain) is from a study of T cells in Graves' hyperthyroidism and ophthalmopathy. Germline loops: CDR1 MNHNS, CDR2 SASEGT. With 6 bases removed from V and 5 bases from J, the gap between germline ends came to 20 bases. The CDR3 is 16 amino acids. The investigators amplified TCR beta CDR3 regions from RNA transcripts. The HTBI primer set drove a first-round RT-PCR of the TCR CDR3. TCRdb analysed the multiplex PCR reads with MiXCR anew, one entry per CDR3 protein. The sample lists some 620,000 distinct CDR3 sequences, about a sixth seen once, with 3.8% in the top ten. This clonotype has only one observation.

The J gene is TRBJ1-5, the V gene TRBV6-1; D uncertain. This receptor was taken from a woman in her 30s with Graves' hyperthyroidism. The sequencing sample was made of blood. The CDR3 is CASSPPRVRGHQPQHF. For the CDR3, the DNA is TGTGCCAGCAGCCCGCCAAGAGTCCGGGGTCATCAGCCCCAGCATTTT.